This TCR beta chain originates from a study of Graves' ophthalmopathy and Graves' hyperthyroidism. Overall study results and limits: Cross-validated, the 13-signature model showed 87.88%/81.08% sensitivity/specificity, and 80%/75% in the test set.

RNA served as the template for amplifying TCR beta CDR3 regions. The first-round RT-PCR employed HTBI primers together with the Qiagen OneStep RT-PCR kit. A multiplex PCR was then performed as the second round. MiXCR, run by TCRdb on the multiplex PCR reads, gives a single entry per CDR3 protein. The table has about 620,000 distinct CDR3 sequences, about 20% seen once. V lost 0 bases, J lost 1 base, and 10 bases lay in between. In germline, CDR1 is GTSNPN, CDR2 SVGIG (reference sequence). The CDR3 has 14 residues. This clonotype was counted at least ten times. Its target is not known. This rearrangement joins TRBV30 to TRBJ2-7; D gene uncertain. Sequencing was carried out using peripheral blood. The receptor comes from a woman aged 18-29 years with stable Graves' hyperthyroidism. Some clones in this sample may be carry-over from other donors' samples. CDR3 in DNA: TGTGCCTGGAGTGTAAATCTAGGGTCCTACGAGCAGTACTTC. The encoded protein is CAWSVNLGSYEQYF.